One sample yielded the 18 T cell receptor beta chains listed below, sequenced in a study of T cell responses to AZD1222 COVID-19 vaccine. Clones were read by immunoSEQ multiplex PCR, and TCRdb kept only the in-frame ones, dropping some. The sample lists 35,000 to 45,000 clones, about three quarters occurring once. Sequences were derived from peripheral blood, sampled on day 0 of AZD1222 vaccination. These receptors were collected from an adult in good health.

The rearrangement joins TRBV29-1 to TRBJ1-1, with D hard to call. The V and J ends lost 0 bases and 3 bases respectively, with 20 bases between them. CDR1 and CDR2 from the germline V gene are SQVTM and ANQGSEA. CDR3 length: 17 residues. This CDR3 is CSVEEWMGPGADTEAFF. The CDR3 bases are TGCAGCGTTGAAGAATGGATGGGTCCAGGAGCCGACACTGAAGCTTTCTTT.

The CDR3 coding sequence is TGTGCCAGCAGCCCTTACGGGACAGGGGGCGAGACAGATACGCAGTATTTT. Protein sequence: CASSPYGTGGETDTQYF. The gene calls are TRBV3-1 (or the pseudogene TRBV3-2) and TRBJ2-3, with 12 bases matching TRBD1. The CDR3 extends over 17 amino acids. Germline V lookup: CDR1 LGHDT, CDR2 YNNKEL (reference sequence). The trim removed 4 bases at V and 3 bases at J, leaving 8 bases unmatched.

The chain recombines TRBV7-2 with TRBJ1-2; no clear D gene. Per germline, CDR1 SGHTA and CDR2 FQGNSA. The CDR3 consists of 16 residues. Deletions cut 5 bases from V and 3 bases from J, with 19 bases between. The CDR3 coding sequence is TGTGCCAGCAGCCACTCGAGGGATACGAGAGACTATGGCTACACCTTC. Translated, it gives CASSHSRDTRDYGYTF.

CDR3 DNA sequence: TGTGCCAGCTCACCATTTGATGGAGCTAATTCACCCCTCCACTTT. This translates into CASSPFDGANSPLHF. The rearrangement joins TRBV18 to TRBJ1-6; unclear D gene. The CDR3 contains 15 residues. Germline CDR1 and CDR2: KGHSH and LQKENI. V gave up 2 bases and J gave up 6 bases, with 11 bases separating them. The full variable domain, in which reference TRBV18 and TRBJ1-6 provide the parts outside the CDR3, is NAGVMQNPRHLVRRRGQEARLRCSPMKGHSHVYWYRQLPEEGLKFMVYLQKENIIDESGMPKERFSAEFPKEGPSILRIQQVVRGDSAAYFCASSPFDGANSPLHFGNGTRLTVT.

Only a few counts were recorded for this clone. The chain is built from TRBV27 and TRBJ2-2; no clear D gene. CDR3 length equals 14 residues. V dropped 5 bases and J dropped 5 bases, with 12 bases sitting between them. CDR1 and CDR2 from the germline V gene are MNHEY and SMNVEV (reference sequence). In DNA form, the CDR3 reads TGTGCCAGCAGTCCGTCAGCCGGTACCGGGGAGCTGTTTTTT. This translates into CASSPSAGTGELFF.

This clone was found a few times. The V call is TRBV7-2, the J call TRBJ1-6; no reliable D call. Germline lookup yields CDR1 SGHTA and CDR2 FQGNSA. V lost 5 bases to trimming and J lost 6 bases, with 11 bases between them. The CDR3 spans 14 residues. The CDR3 is CASSLGSSNSPLHF. CDR3 DNA sequence: TGTGCCAGCAGCCTCGGGAGTTCTAATTCACCCCTCCACTTT.

This clone was seen just once. V gene TRBV6-5 combines with J gene TRBJ2-3, with TRBD1 identical over 11 bases. Germline trimming cut 6 bases from V and 6 bases from J; bases unmatched to any gene: 8. Germline V gene sequence: CDR1 MNHEY, CDR2 SVGAGI. The CDR3 covers 15 residues. This CDR3 is CASRRDGTGGDTQYF. As DNA, the CDR3 is TGTGCCAGCAGACGGGATGGGACAGGGGGGGATACGCAGTATTTT.

The rearrangement uses TRBV19 and TRBJ2-3; TRBD2 aligns across 7 bases. Trimming removed 9 bases from V and 1 base from J; junction bases left unmatched: 7. This CDR3 contains 14 residues. The germline CDR1 and CDR2 sequences are LNHDA and SQIVND (reference sequence). The CDR3 DNA reads as TGTGCCAGCTCAGCGGGGCCTCGCACAGATACGCAGTATTTT. Translating it yields CASSAGPRTDTQYF.

The chain couples TRBV19 to TRBJ1-5; TRBD1 agrees at 7 bases. J lost 2 bases, V lost 7 bases, and 14 bases had no gene match. CDR1 LNHDA and CDR2 SQIVND come from the germline V gene (reference sequence). The CDR3 has 17 residues. CDR3 protein: CASTTSRGWWGNQPQHF. CDR3 DNA: TGTGCCAGTACTACTTCCAGGGGGTGGTGGGGCAATCAGCCCCAGCATTTT.

The chain joins TRBV14 to TRBJ1-2; a possible D gene is TRBD1 (5 bases). This CDR3 is 14 amino acids long. The germline V gene has CDR1 SGHDN and CDR2 FVKESK. The germline V and J ends were trimmed by 4 bases and 6 bases, with 15 bases remaining between them. CDR3 region: CASSLGAGHHGYTF. DNA of the CDR3: TGTGCCAGCAGCCTCGGGGCCGGCCATCATGGCTACACCTTC.

The DNA of the CDR3 is TGTGCCAGCAGCGTACAAGCGAGCGGCGAAAAACTGTTTTTT. Protein product: CASSVQASGEKLFF. The chain combines TRBV3-1 (or the pseudogene TRBV3-2) with TRBJ1-4; unclear D gene. V was pared by 5 bases and J by 8 bases, with 15 bases between. Germline V gene data show CDR1 as LGHDT and CDR2 as YNNKEL (reference sequence). The CDR3 spans 14 residues.

The genes are TRBV19 and TRBJ1-2; D is undetermined. There are 12 residues in the CDR3. V dropped 5 bases and J dropped 3 bases, with 7 bases sitting between them. Germline CDR1 reads LNHDA; CDR2 reads SQIVND (reference sequence). CDR3 sequence reads: CASSPRDYGYTF. In nucleotides, the CDR3 is TGTGCCAGTAGTCCCCGGGACTATGGCTACACCTTC.

The rearrangement links TRBV14 to TRBJ2-1; D not certain. The V gene's germline CDR1 is SGHDN and CDR2 FVKESK. The CDR3 is 13 amino acids. The germline V and J ends were trimmed by 3 bases and 4 bases, with 7 bases remaining between them. The CDR3 loop reads CASSQRVYNEQFF. The CDR3 nucleotides are TGTGCCAGCAGCCAGCGAGTATACAATGAGCAGTTCTTC.

The V and J genes are TRBV11-2 and TRBJ1-1; possible D gene TRBD1, 6 bases. Germline assignment: CDR1 SGHAT and CDR2 FQNNGV. The V end lost 5 bases, the J end lost 2 bases, and 12 bases lay between the germline ends. The CDR3 has 14 residues. CDR3 in amino acids: CASSRDKRNTEAFF. The CDR3 DNA reads TGTGCCAGCAGCAGGGACAAAAGAAACACTGAAGCTTTCTTT. The full variable domain, in which reference TRBV11-2 and TRBJ1-1 provide the parts outside the CDR3, is EAGVAQSPRYKIIEKRQSVAFWCNPISGHATLYWYQQILGQGPKLLIQFQNNGVVDDSQLPKDRFSAERLKGVDSTLKIQPAKLEDSAVYLCASSRDKRNTEAFFGQGTRLTVV.

The CDR3 reads CASSNTGLETQYF. CDR3 DNA: TGTGCCAGCAGCAATACAGGGCTAGAGACCCAGTACTTC. The chain uses TRBV7-8 and TRBJ2-5; the D gene is possibly TRBD1 (6 bases). This CDR3 comprises 13 residues. Germline CDR1 SGHVS, CDR2 FQNEAQ. V lost 5 bases, J lost 4 bases, and 11 bases lay in between.

The V gene is TRBV6-6, the J gene TRBJ1-1, with 8 bases that match TRBD1. The trim removed 6 bases at V and 6 bases at J, leaving 6 bases unmatched. CDR3 length: 13 amino acids. Germline V gene sequence: CDR1 MNHNY, CDR2 SVGAGI (reference sequence). The CDR3 DNA reads as TGTGCCAGCAGACGGGACAGGTCCTCTGAAGCTTTCTTT. Translated, it gives CASRRDRSSEAFF.

This sequence joins TRBV28 and TRBJ1-1; 9 bases fit TRBD1. The CDR3 runs 15 residues. V was clipped by 6 bases and J by 5 bases; unmatched bases: 10. Germline CDR1 MDHEN, CDR2 SYDVKM. The CDR3 loop reads CASRSYRGRRTEAFF. In DNA, the CDR3 is TGTGCCAGCAGGTCCTACAGGGGGCGCCGGACTGAAGCTTTCTTT.

The CDR3 DNA reads as TGCAGTGCCCCCGACAGCTACGAGCAGTACTTC. It yields the protein CSAPDSYEQYF. The chain employs TRBV20-1 and TRBJ2-7, with D possibly TRBD1 on 5 matching bases. This CDR3 spans 11 amino acids. Trimming removed 6 bases from V and 3 bases from J, with 9 bases in between. Per germline, CDR1 DFQATT and CDR2 SNEGSKA (reference sequence).